Below are 27 T cell receptor beta chains sequenced from a single sample in a study of identifying expanded T cells in peripheral blood. This table comes from immunoSEQ multiplex PCR, and its TCRdb copy is limited to in-frame clones, with some not included. The sample includes 91,000 or so clones, almost 90% of them seen just once. Sample: blood. These receptors originate from a person aged 18-70 years in good health.

This clone was found a few times. The J gene is TRBJ2-1, the V gene TRBV6-4, with a tentative D call TRBD1 (6 bases). The CDR3 extends over 13 amino acids. Trimming stripped 6 bases from V and 5 bases from J, with 11 bases between. The germline CDR1 and CDR2 sequences are MRHNA and SNTAGT. For the CDR3, the DNA is TGTGCCAGCAGCCAACAGGGAAACAATGAGCAGTTCTTC. It specifies CASSQQGNNEQFF.

This rearrangement joins TRBV9 to TRBJ2-7, with unresolved D. This CDR3 region has 14 residues. Germline V lookup: CDR1 SGDLS, CDR2 YYNGEE. The V end lost 4 bases, the J end lost 5 bases, and 16 bases lay between the germline ends. The CDR3 DNA reads as TGTGCCAGCAGCCTCAAGAATAGATTCGACGAGCAGTACTTC. This encodes CASSLKNRFDEQYF.

The gene calls are TRBV7-6 and TRBJ2-5; D not certain. Trimming removed 5 bases from V and 1 base from J, with 5 bases in between. CDR1 is SGHVS and CDR2 is FNYEAQ in the germline V gene. The CDR3 has 12 residues. CDR3 loop: CASSLTQETQYF. For the CDR3, the DNA is TGTGCCAGCAGCCTCACCCAAGAGACCCAGTACTTC. Full variable domain (remainder filled in from reference TRBV7-6 and TRBJ2-5): GAGVSQSPRYKVTKRGQDVALRCDPISGHVSLYWYRQALGQGPEFLTYFNYEAQQDKSGLPNDRFSAERPEGSISTLTIQRTEQRDSAMYRCASSLTQETQYFGPGTRLLVL.

The rearrangement joins TRBV28 to TRBJ1-4; no clear D gene. The CDR3 totals 15 residues. The germline CDR1 and CDR2 sequences are MDHEN and SYDVKM. The ends were cut back, 2 bases at V and 5 bases at J, with 12 bases in the middle. The CDR3 DNA sequence: TGTGCCAGCAGTTTACGGGCAGGCTTGAATGAAAAACTGTTTTTT. Its translation: CASSLRAGLNEKLFF.

A single count supports this clone. Written as DNA, the CDR3 is TGTGCCAGCAGACATACGACAGGGAACTATGGCTACACCTTC. Its protein product is CASRHTTGNYGYTF. The chain links TRBV7-9 to TRBJ1-2; the match to TRBD1 covers 7 bases. Germline CDR1 is SEHNR and CDR2 is FQNEAQ (reference sequence). The CDR3 covers 14 residues. J gave up 2 bases and V 6 bases, and 6 bases lay outside the gene matches.

The chain recombines TRBV27 with TRBJ1-1, with 9 positions matching TRBD1. CDR1 is MNHEY, CDR2 SMNVEV, per germline (reference sequence). V lost 7 bases to trimming and J lost 2 bases; unmatched junction nucleotides: 5. This CDR3 has 14 residues. The CDR3 sequence is CASTRTGVNTEAFF. The CDR3 DNA is TGTGCCAGCACCCGGACAGGGGTTAACACTGAAGCTTTCTTT.

This clone was seen only once. This chain links TRBV27 with TRBJ2-3; D not certain. Germline lookup yields CDR1 MNHEY and CDR2 SMNVEV (reference sequence). The CDR3 consists of 12 residues. Trimming pared 3 bases from V and 2 bases from J, leaving 3 bases between. CDR3 loop: CASSFTTDTQYF. The CDR3 DNA is TGTGCCAGCAGTTTTACCACAGATACGCAGTATTTT.

The chain carries TRBV9 and TRBJ2-1; 8 bases are a match to TRBD1. With V trimmed by 3 bases and J by 5 bases, 7 bases remained unmatched. Germline CDR1 is SGDLS and CDR2 is YYNGEE. The length of the CDR3 is 15 residues. The CDR3 loop is CASSAGGNLNNEQFF. The CDR3 bases are TGTGCCAGCAGCGCAGGGGGCAACTTAAACAATGAGCAGTTCTTC.

The V call is TRBV4-1, the J call TRBJ1-4, with TRBD1 identical over 8 bases. After removal of 2 bases from V and 3 bases from J, the junction contained 5 bases not matched to a gene. The CDR3 sequence is 16 residues long. Germline V gene data show CDR1 as MGHRA and CDR2 as YSYEKL. CDR3 DNA sequence: TGCGCCAGCAGCCAATCAGACAGGGGAGCTAATGAAAAACTGTTTTTT. Protein product: CASSQSDRGANEKLFF.

V and J are TRBV18 and TRBJ1-6; the D gene is possibly TRBD1 (5 bases). The V end was cut by 4 bases, the J end by 8 bases, with 18 bases between. The CDR3 covers 16 residues. From germline, CDR1 is KGHSH and CDR2 LQKENI. CDR3 DNA: TGTGCCAGCTCACAGCTGGGGTCAGGGCTGGATTCACCCCTCCACTTT. It translates to CASSQLGSGLDSPLHF.

J is TRBJ1-1 and V is TRBV6-5; D is unclear. The CDR3 consists of 13 residues. Germline V gene lookup returns CDR1 MNHEY and CDR2 SVGAGI. Trimming took 6 bases from V and 1 from J, leaving 9 bases between them. DNA of the CDR3: TGTGCCAGCAGCCGCTCAAAGAACACTGAAGCTTTCTTT. Its protein product is CASSRSKNTEAFF.

This clone appeared once. The V call is TRBV29-1, the J call TRBJ2-7; possible D gene TRBD2, 6 bases. From germline, CDR1 is SQVTM and CDR2 ANQGSEA. The CDR3 extends over 13 amino acids. Between the trimmed V and J ends, which lost 7 bases and 2 bases, there was a span of 15 bases. CDR3 coding DNA: TGCAGCGGTGGGTCGGGAGCCGCCTACGAGCAGTACTTC. Amino acids: CSGGSGAAYEQYF.

Of note for this clone: The same CDR3 is also encoded by other DNA sequences in this sample. This sequence joins TRBV6-4 and TRBJ2-3, with 7 bases lining up with TRBD2. V lost 0 bases, J lost 3 bases, and 3 bases stayed unmatched. The CDR3 is 15 residues long. Germline V lookup: CDR1 MRHNA, CDR2 SNTAGT. CDR3 nucleotide sequence: TGTGCCAGCAGTGACTCACGCGGGGGAACAGATACGCAGTATTTT. This encodes CASSDSRGGTDTQYF.

This sequence joins TRBV9 and TRBJ2-7; 10 nucleotides match TRBD2. Trimming at V came to 4 bases and at J to 0 bases, leaving 10 bases not matched to a gene. CDR3 length equals 17 residues. The V gene's germline CDR1 is SGDLS and CDR2 YYNGEE. The DNA for the CDR3 is TGTGCCAGCAGCCCAGATACTTTAGCGGGGGGCTCCTACGAGCAGTACTTC. Its translation: CASSPDTLAGGSYEQYF.

J is TRBJ2-1 and V is TRBV28; no reliable D call. V shed 1 base and J shed 9 bases, with 13 bases lying between them. Germline V gene data show CDR1 as MDHEN and CDR2 as SYDVKM. This CDR3 comprises 14 residues. CDR3 coding DNA: TGTGCCAGCAGTTTATCAACGGGTCCTGTTGAGCAGTTCTTC. Its translation is CASSLSTGPVEQFF.

This chain links TRBV6-1 with TRBJ1-1, with D possibly TRBD1 on 5 matching bases. Germline V lookup: CDR1 MNHNS, CDR2 SASEGT. There are 11 residues in the CDR3. V was pared by 5 bases and J by 8 bases, with 9 bases between. This CDR3 reads CASSWTREAFF. The CDR3 DNA follows: TGTGCCAGCAGTTGGACACGGGAAGCTTTCTTT.

The chain couples TRBV5-4 to TRBJ2-3; D remains ambiguous. Trimming stripped 4 bases from V and 0 bases from J, with 15 bases between. Germline V lookup: CDR1 SGHNT, CDR2 YYREEE (reference sequence). This CDR3 contains 16 residues. Written as DNA, the CDR3 is TGTGCCAGCAGCCAAGATGGGGTAACTAGCACAGATACGCAGTATTTT. It is translated as CASSQDGVTSTDTQYF.

This clone occurred once. The CDR3 is CAWSLREEGEQFF. The CDR3, as DNA: TGTGCCTGGAGTCTGCGGGAGGAGGGTGAGCAGTTCTTC. This chain uses TRBV30 with TRBJ2-1; 8 positions agree with TRBD2. With 2 bases clipped from V and 9 bases from J, the junction kept 6 bases outside the gene matches. CDR3 length: 13 amino acids. Per the germline V gene, CDR1 is GTSNPN and CDR2 is SVGIG (reference sequence).

This clone has just one count. The V call is TRBV18, the J call TRBJ2-7; the match to TRBD1 covers 7 bases. Trimming removed 3 bases from V and 2 bases from J; junction bases left unmatched: 4. This CDR3 comprises 14 residues. Germline V gene sequence: CDR1 KGHSH, CDR2 LQKENI. CDR3 nucleotides: TGTGCCAGCTCACCCCGACAGGGCCCCTACGAGCAGTACTTC. Translation: CASSPRQGPYEQYF.

The rearrangement joins TRBV19 to TRBJ2-1; 13 nucleotides align to TRBD2. Per germline, CDR1 LNHDA and CDR2 SQIVND (reference sequence). The J segment lost 10 bases and the V segment lost 5 bases, leaving 11 bases of the junction unmatched. This CDR3 region has 16 residues. The CDR3 DNA reads as TGTGCCAGTAGTCTCCAACGACTAGCGGGAGGTGAGGAGCAGTTCTTC. Amino acid sequence: CASSLQRLAGGEEQFF.

The V and J genes are TRBV5-4 and TRBJ2-1; 11 nucleotides align to TRBD2. The trim removed 0 bases at V and 7 bases at J, leaving 3 bases unmatched. The CDR3 runs 15 residues. Germline V lookup: CDR1 SGHNT, CDR2 YYREEE (reference sequence). In DNA, the CDR3 is TGTGCCAGCAGCTTGGCCCCTAGCGGGGGGAATGAGCAGTTCTTC. Translating it yields CASSLAPSGGNEQFF.

As concerns this clone: Likely a read error: the CDR3 ends without its conserved phenylalanine or tryptophan. The chain couples TRBV15 to TRBJ2-7; tentatively, D is TRBD2 (6 bases). Germline loops: CDR1 LNHNV, CDR2 YYDKDF (reference sequence). Trimming removed 0 bases from V and 4 bases from J, with 13 bases in between. CDR3 size: 15 residues. Here the CDR3 DNA reads TGTGCCACCAGCAGAGATTTTATAGGAGGGTACGAGCAGTACCTC. Amino acids: CATSRDFIGGYEQYL.

The rearrangement joins TRBV9 to TRBJ2-2; 7 nucleotides agree with TRBD2. Trimming took 2 bases from V and 0 from J; bases not matched to a gene: 4. The CDR3 contains 16 residues. Germline V CDR1 and CDR2: SGDLS, YYNGEE. CDR3 DNA sequence: TGTGCCAGCAGCGTTTCCAGCGGGACGAACACCGGGGAGCTGTTTTTT. Translation gives CASSVSSGTNTGELFF.

The CDR3 sequence is CASIKLGVSGQPQHF. The CDR3 DNA is TGTGCCAGCATCAAACTCGGGGTGTCGGGTCAGCCCCAGCATTTT. This chain uses TRBV28 with TRBJ1-5, with D uncertain. The CDR3 contains 15 residues. Germline lookup yields CDR1 MDHEN and CDR2 SYDVKM. The V end was cut by 7 bases, the J end by 6 bases, with 19 bases between.

The chain uses TRBV12-5 and TRBJ2-7, with 12 bases that match TRBD2. The trim removed 6 bases at V and 4 bases at J, leaving 13 bases unmatched. Germline V CDR1 and CDR2: LGHNT, FRNRAP. This CDR3 has 17 residues. The CDR3, as DNA: TGTGCTAGTGGACACGTTACTAGCGGGAGGAAGATATACGAGCAGTACTTC. It encodes CASGHVTSGRKIYEQYF.

J is TRBJ1-3 and V is TRBV29-1; D unclear. Trimming took 4 bases from V and 4 from J, leaving 14 bases between them. Germline-derived CDR1 and CDR2 are SQVTM and ANQGSEA. CDR3 length: 14 amino acids. The CDR3 spells CSVGLGQVGNTIYF. For the CDR3, the DNA is TGCAGCGTTGGCCTAGGGCAGGTCGGAAACACCATATATTTT.

The V gene is TRBV4-2, the J gene TRBJ2-2, with TRBD1 identical over 8 bases. Unmatched junction bases numbered 3, after V lost 3 bases and J lost 0 bases. Germline V gene sequence: CDR1 LGHNA, CDR2 YNFKEQ. The CDR3 contains 16 residues. The CDR3 reads CASSHSGGANTGELFF. DNA for the CDR3: TGTGCCAGCAGCCACTCAGGGGGCGCGAACACCGGGGAGCTGTTTTTT.